The entry that follows covers one TCR beta chain sequence. This sample also contains other DNA sequences that code for the same CDR3. In the original analysis: Reference gene primer amplification in the assay estimated nucleated cell counts. Repertoires were generated with immunoSEQ multiplex PCR, while TCRdb's copy carries only in-frame clones and drops some. The DNA was the basis for D and trimming; V, J and clone size are from that table. The table lists 300,000 or so clones, 90% to 95% of them singletons, with approximately 2.1% in the top ten. Trimming took off 5 bases at V and 2 bases at J, with 12 bases between the two ends. The CDR3 is 14 residues long. Germline V gene lookup returns CDR1 MNHEY and CDR2 SMNVEV (reference sequence). This entry comes from a study of blood T cell repertoires in COVID-19. Study-level background: Sites in the United States, Italy and Spain provided acute and convalescent COVID-19 samples. Nucleic acid was either cDNA or gDNA, and it came from T cells, B-cell-depleted T cells, or PBMCs.

Followed over time, Seattle patients had been enrolled while infection was active. The TCR comes from a woman in her 30s with COVID-19, enrolled during active disease. Sequencing input: peripheral blood. The V call is TRBV27, the J call TRBJ1-2, with D perhaps matching TRBD1 (6 bases). Written as DNA, the CDR3 is TGTGCCAGCAGTCCACGGACAGAAAACTATGGCTACACCTTC. Its translation is CASSPRTENYGYTF.